This record concerns one T cell receptor beta chain sequence. The antigen remains undetermined. Profiling relied on immunoSEQ multiplex PCR, and the TCRdb table lists in-frame clones only, not all of them. The repertoire holds some 30,000 clones, with approximately 80% as singletons. CDR1 and CDR2 from the germline V gene are GTSNPN and SVGIG (reference sequence). This CDR3 is 16 amino acids long. The sample is drawn from a study of STAT5B mutations in CD4+ large granular lymphocyte leukemia. Study at large: Among healthy controls, a particular HLA allele went with more CDR3 'QG' motifs. General observations from the study: Patient CD4-sorted repertoires looked more clonal than healthy CD4+ repertoires, even without putative leukemic clones.

This TCR derives from a human donor in good health. Sequencing input: CD4+ T cells from blood buffy coats. The gene calls are TRBV30 and TRBJ2-5, with 7 positions matching TRBD2. The end of the DNA aligns better with TRBJ2-7, so the J call may be wrong. The CDR3 nucleotides are TGTGCCTGGAGTGTTGGGTGGGAGGGTGTCTCCTACGAGCAGTACTTC. It codes for CAWSVGWEGVSYEQYF.